This passage covers 2 T cell receptor beta chains from one sample sequenced in a study of tumor-infiltrating lymphocytes in primary liver carcinoma. Starting from 500 ng of total RNA, TCR beta cDNA was produced with a primer in the constant region. A slightly modified ARM-PCR protocol with three nested multiplex PCR rounds produced these TCR beta libraries. Both of the initial two PCR rounds ran for around 10 cycles and employed TRBV1-TRBV30 forward primers alongside a C-beta reverse primer. TCRdb redid the calling of the multiplex PCR reads with MiXCR, one entry per CDR3 protein. The sample carries 310,000 or so distinct CDR3 sequences, more than 55% recorded once. RNA isolated from unsorted whole blood supplied the blood RNA, with germline DNA also extracted. Sequencing input: peripheral blood. Receptors originate from a woman in her thirties with primary liver carcinoma and hepatitis B virus infection.

The chain combines TRBV18 with TRBJ2-5; D possibly uses TRBD1 or TRBD2 (5 bases each). The CDR3 is 17 residues long. CDR1 is KGHSH, CDR2 LQKENI, per germline. V dropped 4 bases and J dropped 6 bases, with 24 bases sitting between them. This CDR3 is CASSLFLPGPSGKTQYF. DNA of the CDR3: TGTGCCAGCTCACTCTTTCTACCGGGACCTTCCGGAAAGACCCAGTACTTC.

Turning to this clonotype: Since a much larger clone is just one base distant, this may be a read error. V and J are TRBV12-3 or TRBV12-4 and TRBJ2-7; D may be TRBD1 (6 bases). The CDR3 consists of 13 residues. The CDR3 region is CVTLRGTGGEQYF. For the CDR3, the DNA is TGTGTCACCTTAAGGGGGACCGGAGGCGAGCAGTACTTC.